One TCR beta chain is described in this entry. There is no known antigen for this receptor. One base away there is no much larger clone; base qualities are not given. High-throughput TCR beta sequencing profiled peripheral blood CD8+ and CD4+ T cells from healthy donors, Susac syndrome patients and multiple sclerosis patients. Susac syndrome patients met recently defined diagnostic criteria for definite or probable disease. Bulk CD8+ and CD4+ T cells were purified magnetically by negative isolation, whereas CD8+ TEMRA cells were enriched by FACS. Blood was collected in EDTA tubes and processed within 24 hours, with PBMCs isolated through density gradient centrifugation. PBMCs intended for TCR sequencing were cryopreserved in liquid nitrogen and thawed later in a water bath at 37 degrees C. The sorted or isolated CD4+, CD8+ and CD8+ TEMRA cells had a purity of 90% or higher. RNA was extracted using the RNeasy kit, and roughly 0.5 to 1 ug of the RNA was reverse transcribed with random hexamers. The immunoSEQ multiplex PCR assay, which covers 54 Vbeta and 13 Jbeta segments, was used to amplify TCR beta CDR3 regions. Bias from PCR amplification was corrected by using a synthetic template baseline for primer optimization and for computational correction. As for the original processing: Reads were annotated to V, D and J genes per IMGT and analyzed with immunoSEQ Analyzer, keeping only productive sequences. Clonality was computed as one minus Shannon entropy normalized by log2 of the number of productive unique sequences. Public and private clones were assessed among the 100 most prevalent clones of each patient and control. Clones were defined as Susac-specific if absent from the healthy and MS cohorts, from 1052 published viral clones and from other ImmuneACCESS disease sequences. TCRdb itself trimmed the public reads at Q25 with fastp, ran MiXCR and retained productive beta chains. All rows with the same CDR3 protein become a single entry with the most common DNA and genes. TCRdb, not the authors, supplied the V and J calls. Across this sample there are about 120,000 distinct CDR3 sequences, with 90% to 95% seen only once. Clones ranked in the top ten supply 0.21% of the sample.

These data are taken from a study of CD8 T cells in Susac syndrome (dated by TCRdb to between 2018 and 2021). Regarding the study in general: Among the Susac syndrome patients who were sequenced, clinically active disease was present in six and clinical remission was observed in about eight. The clonality of the CD8+ T cell repertoire was compared across about 12 healthy donors, some 14 Susac syndrome patients and roughly 15 multiple sclerosis patients. At blood withdrawal, Susac syndrome patients were either therapy-naive, taking corticosteroids (in some cases with IVIg as well), or taking IVIg alone. Whether CD8+ T cell activation and differentiation in Susac syndrome was antigen driven was tested using repertoire sequencing.

What the work shows at the level of the full study, not this receptor alone: Around 15 Susac-specific public clones were identified in the total CD8+ repertoire, and five Susac-specific public clones were identified in the CD8+ TEMRA repertoire. The TCR sequencing and HLA analysis was acknowledged to have included a relatively small number of individuals. CD8+ repertoires in Susac syndrome showed clonal expansion, which was highest in CD8+ TEMRA cells and was greater in clinically active patients than in remitting patients.

Reading from cysteine to phenylalanine, the CDR3 counts 14 amino acids. The CDR3 DNA has 42 bases and is translated from base 1. Trimmed from V: 6 bases; trimmed from J: 0 bases; junction bases lacking a gene match: 3. Based on the germline V gene, the CDR1 and CDR2 sequences are LGHNT and FRNRAP. Recombination connected TRBV12-5 to TRBJ2-3; 7 middle bases align to TRBD2. This clonotype was obtained from a human donor with Susac syndrome. The sequenced material came from CD8+ T cells from PBMCs. Here the CDR3 is given as CASGLTSSTDTQYF. The nucleotide sequence is given as TGTGCTAGTGGGTTGACTAGCAGCACAGATACGCAGTATTTT.